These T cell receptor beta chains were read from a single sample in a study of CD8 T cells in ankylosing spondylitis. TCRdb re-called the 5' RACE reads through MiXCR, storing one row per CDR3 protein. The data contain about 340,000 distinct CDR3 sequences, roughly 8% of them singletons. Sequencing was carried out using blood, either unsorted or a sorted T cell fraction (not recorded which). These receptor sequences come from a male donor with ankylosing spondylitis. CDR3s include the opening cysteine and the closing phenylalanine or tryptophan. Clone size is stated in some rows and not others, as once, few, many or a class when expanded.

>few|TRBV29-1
CSVEVAGGRTKNIQYF
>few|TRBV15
CATSRDTGTGSYEQYF
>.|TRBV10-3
CAISVRGEETQYF
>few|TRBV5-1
CASSLDFKGTAPTYEQYF
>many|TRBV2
CASSAQGLYNEQFF
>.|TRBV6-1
CASTRLAGGGGYNEQFF
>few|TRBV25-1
CASSEWDSHEQYF
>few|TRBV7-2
CASSQRTGTSLSYEQYF
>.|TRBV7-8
CASSLVKGGNYGYTF
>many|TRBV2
CASSGRALGGNNEQFF
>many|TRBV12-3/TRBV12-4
CASSQGPSPLHF
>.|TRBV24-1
CATSDPPGQGERLGNEQFF
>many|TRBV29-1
CSVLLRVNTEAFF
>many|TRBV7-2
CASSFVPLDEQYF
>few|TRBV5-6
CASSHWTSTSRGEQYF
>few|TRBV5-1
CASSLGGEYNEQFF
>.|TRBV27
CASSPYRGLLEKLFF
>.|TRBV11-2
CASSSLGLWGTMNTEAFF
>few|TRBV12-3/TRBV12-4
CASSFLGGTYNEQFF
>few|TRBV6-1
CASTTGSGNTDTQYF
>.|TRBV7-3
CASSLNMAGGTDTQYF
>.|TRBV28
CATLPPTSGRVEQYF
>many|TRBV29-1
CSAPRGSSYNEQFF
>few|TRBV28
CASRTHISNQPQHF
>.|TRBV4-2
CASSQGTSGRWGEQFF
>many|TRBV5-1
CASSSTGGAGIQYF
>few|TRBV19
CASSITSGRNNEQFF
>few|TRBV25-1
CASSESIGGAYEQYF
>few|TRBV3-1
CASSQDRPDSSQPQHF
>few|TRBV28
CASSFFAAQAFEQFF
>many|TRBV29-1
CSVDIVRGQETQYF
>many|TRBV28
CASSLRVGGVVETQYF
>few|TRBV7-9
CASSLVGVPRYGYTF
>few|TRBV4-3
CASSQVLRQNTEAFF
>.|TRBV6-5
CASSYMGLAIDTQYF
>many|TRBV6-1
CASSRGGTGDEKLFF
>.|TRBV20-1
CSASSQKFAYEQYF
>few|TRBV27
CASSLQADSYEQYF
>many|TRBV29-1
CSVKRVGDTQYF
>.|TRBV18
CASSLAGLGNEQFF
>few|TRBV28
CASRRGQRAQQGQYF
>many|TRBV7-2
CASSSPTKNNEQFF
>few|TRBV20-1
CSARGLGPPSEQYF
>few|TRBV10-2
CASSKTGRNEKLFF
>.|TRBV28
CASSPWTQEYSNQPQHF
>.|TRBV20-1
CSARDRGLSGSSGANVLTF
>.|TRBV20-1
CSAQTGWQPQHF
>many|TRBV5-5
CASTPGWGSNQPQHF